A selection of T cell receptor beta chains follows, all from one sample in a study of OX40 agonist ivuxolimab in advanced cancers. Profiling relied on immunoSEQ multiplex PCR, and the TCRdb table lists in-frame clones only, not all of them. Of over 45,000 clones listed, 84% are singletons. The source was CD4+ or CD8+ T cells sorted from blood, collected in a trial of the OX40 agonist ivuxolimab. These receptors all come from an adult with an advanced solid tumor such as melanoma, head and neck, liver or kidney cancer. Each CDR3 is given without its conserved first and last residue. The order of the fields is V gene, J gene, CDR3 protein.

V gene: TRBV5-1
J gene: TRBJ1-2
CDR3 protein: ASSLQAPSAGYT

V gene: TRBV19
J gene: TRBJ2-2
CDR3 protein: ASSRGTPHGELF

V gene: TRBV27
J gene: TRBJ1-4
CDR3 protein: ASSLTAGGAPHNEKLF

V gene: TRBV6-6
J gene: TRBJ1-4
CDR3 protein: ASSLGDPLGEKLF

V gene: TRBV18
J gene: TRBJ2-7
CDR3 protein: ASSPPGGGNEQY

V gene: TRBV9
J gene: TRBJ2-7
CDR3 protein: ASSVDRVGYEQY

V gene: TRBV5-1
J gene: TRBJ1-1
CDR3 protein: ASRLLGDTEAF

V gene: TRBV5-1
J gene: TRBJ2-3
CDR3 protein: ASSPGASLSTDTQY

V gene: TRBV4-2
J gene: TRBJ1-2
CDR3 protein: ASSQRDHYGYT

V gene: TRBV6-5
J gene: TRBJ1-1
CDR3 protein: ASSYTMRNTEAF

V gene: TRBV7-2
J gene: TRBJ2-4
CDR3 protein: ASRGPGEPTVQY

V gene: TRBV6-5
J gene: TRBJ2-5
CDR3 protein: ASKRLATGTQY

V gene: TRBV11-1
J gene: TRBJ2-7
CDR3 protein: ASSWTSGAAGEQY

V gene: TRBV5-1
J gene: TRBJ2-3
CDR3 protein: ASSFGGITDTQY

V gene: TRBV7-8
J gene: TRBJ1-1
CDR3 protein: ASSSGIMNTEAF

V gene: TRBV4-3
J gene: TRBJ1-2
CDR3 protein: ASSQDTRGAGGYT

V gene: TRBV7-2
J gene: TRBJ2-5
CDR3 protein: ASSEARGQETQY

V gene: TRBV28
J gene: TRBJ2-7
CDR3 protein: ASRGGGGVYEQY

V gene: TRBV6-6
J gene: TRBJ1-1
CDR3 protein: ASSTDRGTEAF

V gene: TRBV7-3
J gene: TRBJ2-1
CDR3 protein: ASSPRSGGRYEQF

V gene: TRBV19
J gene: TRBJ1-5
CDR3 protein: ASRDRDRGHQPQH

V gene: TRBV6-5
J gene: TRBJ1-1
CDR3 protein: ASSNSQNTEAF